In this sample, the clone carrying this T cell receptor beta chain turned up many times. Its matching antigen is unknown. The data belong to a study of T cells in Graves' hyperthyroidism and ophthalmopathy. Hyperthyroidism was newly diagnosed in patients aged 18 to 65 (duration under 2 months). Each diagnosis was grounded in clinical symptoms, serum thyroxine and TRAb, thyroid ultrasound, and orbital computed tomography. TCR beta CDR3 regions were amplified from RNA transcripts. TCR CDR3 underwent first-round RT-PCR with the HTBI primer set. TCRdb reprocessed the multiplex PCR reads with MiXCR, giving one entry per CDR3 protein. The table includes approximately 560,000 distinct CDR3 sequences, around 16% detected once. Study outcomes and limitations: From stable hyperthyroidism, ophthalmopathy was separated by a 13 V-J model. Blood also showed most of the thyroid clonotypes that were expanded above 0.001.

CDR1 LGHDT and CDR2 YNNKEL come from the germline V gene (reference sequence). This CDR3 region has 15 residues. Deletions cut 0 bases from V and 3 bases from J, with 12 bases between. The chain couples TRBV3-1 to TRBJ2-7, with D perhaps matching TRBD1 or TRBD2 (5 bases each). This sequence originates from a woman under 40 with Graves' hyperthyroidism. The sequenced sample consisted of blood. The CDR3 reads CASSQDAGTSYEQYF. For the CDR3, the DNA is TGTGCCAGCAGCCAAGATGCCGGGACGAGCTACGAGCAGTACTTC.